The 7 T cell receptor beta chains below were found in one sample sequenced in a study of T cell responses to AZD1222 COVID-19 vaccine. TCRdb keeps only in-frame clones here, not all; method: immunoSEQ multiplex PCR. This sample has about 110,000 clones, with over 75% found just once. Sequencing was performed on peripheral blood, taken 28 days after the second AZD1222 dose. The receptors originated from an adult who received the AZD1222 COVID-19 vaccine.

This clone turned up a few times. CDR3 coding DNA: TGTGCCAGCAGTTACGAAACGGGGGAAATCTACGAGCAGTACTTC. It translates to CASSYETGEIYEQYF. The chain links TRBV6-2 or TRBV6-3 to TRBJ2-7; weak D call: TRBD2 (6 bases). The V gene's germline CDR1 is MNHEY and CDR2 SVGEGT. V lost 2 bases and J 3 bases, leaving 14 bases between the germline ends. The CDR3 runs to 15 residues.

The V gene is TRBV19, the J gene TRBJ2-4; D is perhaps TRBD1 or TRBD2 (6 bases each). Germline loops: CDR1 LNHDA, CDR2 SQIVND (reference sequence). V gave up 6 bases and J gave up 6 bases, with 15 bases separating them. The CDR3 extends over 14 amino acids. The CDR3 nucleotides read TGTGCCAGTAGCCAAACAGGGAGGCGAAACATTCAGTACTTC. Protein sequence: CASSQTGRRNIQYF.

The chain recombines TRBV5-4 with TRBJ2-3; D remains ambiguous. Germline V gives CDR1 SGHNT, CDR2 YYREEE (reference sequence). CDR3 length: 16 residues. Deletions cut 0 bases from V and 0 bases from J, with 11 bases between. The chain's CDR3 is CASSLAIAPSTDTQYF. Written as DNA, the CDR3 is TGTGCCAGCAGCTTGGCCATAGCCCCTAGCACAGATACGCAGTATTTT. Supplemented by reference TRBV5-4 and TRBJ2-3, the full variable domain reads ETGVTQSPTHLIKTRGQQVTLRCSSQSGHNTVSWYQQALGQGPQFIFQYYREEENGRGNFPPRFSGLQFPNYSSELNVNALELDDSALYLCASSLAIAPSTDTQYFGPGTRLTVL.

The V call is TRBV4-3, the J call TRBJ2-7; D is perhaps TRBD1 or TRBD2 (6 bases each). The length of the CDR3 is 16 residues. Trimming left V 0 bases short and J 2 bases short, with 14 bases between. Germline assignment: CDR1 LGHNA and CDR2 YSLEER. The CDR3 coding sequence is TGCGCCAGCAGCCAAGATAGGGGGACTCTAACCTACGAGCAGTACTTC. Translation: CASSQDRGTLTYEQYF.

This clone was recorded once. In DNA form, the CDR3 reads TGCGCCAGCAGCTGGCCGGGACTAGCGGGAGTTGGGGAGCTGTTTTTT. Translated: CASSWPGLAGVGELFF. The genes are TRBV5-1 and TRBJ2-2; 14 bases fit TRBD2. The germline gives CDR1 SGHRS, CDR2 YFSETQ. The CDR3 loop spans 16 amino acids. V shed 3 bases, J shed 8 bases, and the junction held 6 bases outside the gene matches.

The gene calls are TRBV11-2 and TRBJ1-2; D is perhaps TRBD1 (5 bases). Germline lookup yields CDR1 SGHAT and CDR2 FQNNGV. The CDR3 contains 13 residues. Trimming took off 5 bases at V and 8 bases at J, with 15 bases between the two ends. CDR3 amino acids: CASSPDRTRGYTF. CDR3 nucleotides: TGTGCCAGCAGCCCCGACAGAACTCGAGGCTACACCTTC. Looking up the rest from reference TRBV11-2 and TRBJ1-2 gives the full variable domain: EAGVAQSPRYKIIEKRQSVAFWCNPISGHATLYWYQQILGQGPKLLIQFQNNGVVDDSQLPKDRFSAERLKGVDSTLKIQPAKLEDSAVYLCASSPDRTRGYTFGSGTRLTVV.

This chain links TRBV3-1 (or the pseudogene TRBV3-2) with TRBJ2-2; no clear D. Germline CDR1 is LGHDT and CDR2 is YNNKEL (reference sequence). The germline V and J ends were trimmed by 5 bases and 6 bases, with 13 bases remaining between them. CDR3 length: 14 amino acids. The CDR3 coding sequence is TGTGCCAGCAGCTCCCGACATGACGCCGGGGAGCTGTTTTTT. Translating it yields CASSSRHDAGELFF.